Presented here are 25 T cell receptor beta chains from one specimen sequenced in a study of Ad26.COV2.S vaccination and SARS-CoV-2 variants. The treatment was: 15 to 20 received Ad26.COV2.S at low or high dose, single or two shots; about 5 received placebo; per-sample allocation not given. Specimen acquisition occurred on day 63 following the initial vaccine or placebo injection. The method was immunoSEQ multiplex PCR; TCRdb's version includes in-frame clones alone and lacks a portion of them. The sample consists of more than 300,000 clones, over 80% of them appearing once. The sequencing used peripheral blood, collected in a trial of Ad26.COV2.S vaccine versus placebo. These receptors all come from a person between 18 and 65 years old who received the Ad26.COV2.S COVID-19 vaccine or a placebo.

The gene calls are TRBV10-3 and TRBJ1-1; 8 bases align to TRBD1. The trim removed 10 bases at V and 1 base at J, leaving 8 bases unmatched. This CDR3 is 14 amino acids long. Germline V gene sequence: CDR1 ENHRY, CDR2 SYGVKD. The CDR3 sequence: CASSSTGENTEAFF. The CDR3 DNA reads as TGTGCCAGCTCGTCGACAGGGGAGAACACTGAAGCTTTCTTT.

The chain recombines TRBV7-2 with TRBJ2-1, with 9 nucleotides matching TRBD2. V lost 0 bases and J lost 8; bases outside the gene matches: 5. The germline V gene encodes CDR1 SGHTA and CDR2 FQGNSA. There are 15 residues in the CDR3. CDR3 in amino acids: CASSLAGLAMDEQFF. The DNA for the CDR3 is TGTGCCAGCAGCTTAGCGGGACTAGCTATGGATGAGCAGTTCTTC.

The J gene is TRBJ2-1, the V gene TRBV14; TRBD2 matches at 10 bases. The CDR3 loop spans 15 amino acids. CDR1 is SGHDN, CDR2 FVKESK, per germline. Losses at the gene ends were 4 bases for V and 8 bases for J; bases not matched to a gene: 8. The CDR3 DNA sequence: TGTGCCAGCAGCCGCTCAGCGGGGGGGCAGTATGAGCAGTTCTTC. Its translation is CASSRSAGGQYEQFF.

The gene calls are TRBV21-1 and TRBJ1-6; the D call of TRBD1 is as the table states it, not checked on the DNA. TRBV21-1 is an annotated pseudogene. The CDR3 is 14 residues long. The CDR3 loop is CASFKKGSNSPLHF. CDR3 nucleotide sequence: TGTGCCAGCTTTAAAAAGGGGTCAAATTCACCCCTCCACTTT.

The chain has TRBV7-2 and TRBJ1-4; tentative D call: TRBD1 (5 bases). The V gene lost 1 base and the J gene lost 8 bases, with 11 bases spanning the gap. CDR1 and CDR2 from the germline V gene are SGHTA and FQGNSA. This CDR3 contains 14 residues. As DNA, the CDR3 is TGTGCCAGCAGCTTAGAGGGGTTCTGGGAAAAACTGTTTTTT. Translated, it gives CASSLEGFWEKLFF. The full variable domain, with the rest looked up from reference TRBV7-2 and TRBJ1-4, is GAGVSQSPSNKVTEKGKDVELRCDPISGHTALYWYRQSLGQGLEFLIYFQGNSAPDKSGLPSDRFSAERTGGSVSTLTIQRTQQEDSAVYLCASSLEGFWEKLFFGSGTQLSVL.

This clone appeared a single time. The chain is built from TRBV6-5 and TRBJ1-4, with no clear D. The germline V gene has CDR1 MNHEY and CDR2 SVGAGI. This CDR3 is built from 14 residues. Between the trimmed V and J ends, which lost 11 bases and 0 bases, there was a span of 13 bases. The DNA of the CDR3 is TGTGCCGTCTCCCCGCGCGCAACTAATGAAAAACTGTTTTTT. The encoded protein is CAVSPRATNEKLFF.

This clone was observed a single time. This chain connects TRBV19 to TRBJ2-1; possible D gene TRBD2, 5 bases. Germline values: CDR1 LNHDA, CDR2 SQIVND (reference sequence). The CDR3 totals 15 residues. Trimming cost V 7 bases and J 4 bases, with 17 bases left between them. Written as DNA, the CDR3 is TGTGCCAGTACTGTGGGCACGCCGGGATACAATGAGCAGTTCTTC. It is translated as CASTVGTPGYNEQFF.

The rearrangement links TRBV28 to TRBJ1-2; 10 nucleotides align to TRBD1. The CDR3 is 14 residues long. V dropped 4 bases and J dropped 6; count of bases not matched to a gene: 5. CDR1 is MDHEN and CDR2 is SYDVKM in the germline V gene. CDR3 protein: CASSSPGTGDGYTF. The DNA of the CDR3 is TGTGCCAGCAGTTCCCCCGGGACAGGGGATGGCTACACCTTC.

J is TRBJ2-1 and V is TRBV11-2, with TRBD2 matching 7 bases. Germline CDR1 SGHAT, CDR2 FQNNGV. Unmatched junction bases numbered 10, after V lost 1 base and J lost 7 bases. CDR3 length equals 16 residues. The chain's CDR3 is CASSLVPAGPWNEQFF. CDR3 sequence (DNA): TGTGCCAGCAGCTTAGTGCCAGCGGGACCCTGGAATGAGCAGTTCTTC.

In DNA, the CDR3 is TGTGCCAGCAGCTTAGTGCTAGCGGGTGCCCACGAGCAGTACTTC. Its protein product is CASSLVLAGAHEQYF. The chain uses TRBV7-9 and TRBJ2-7; 8 bases map to TRBD2. CDR1 and CDR2 from the germline V gene are SEHNR and FQNEAQ (reference sequence). V gave up 1 base and J gave up 5 bases; unmatched junction bases: 7. The CDR3 totals 15 residues.

The chain combines TRBV11-2 with TRBJ2-7, with 15 bases that match TRBD2. The CDR3 has 19 amino acids. V gave up 5 bases and J gave up 4 bases; unmatched junction bases: 15. CDR1 and CDR2 from the germline V gene are SGHAT and FQNNGV. The CDR3 DNA follows: TGTGCCAGCAGCCCCCTCGGGATGGGGACTAGCGGGGGGACTTACGAGCAGTACTTC. It yields the protein CASSPLGMGTSGGTYEQYF.

The J gene is TRBJ2-7, the V gene TRBV27, with 11 bases fitting TRBD1. The CDR3 runs to 15 residues. V lost 4 bases and J lost 4; bases outside the gene matches: 6. Germline CDR1 reads MNHEY; CDR2 reads SMNVEV (reference sequence). CDR3 loop: CASSSWDRGRYEQYF. The DNA of the CDR3 is TGTGCCAGCAGTTCCTGGGACAGGGGGAGGTACGAGCAGTACTTC.

The genes are TRBV28 and TRBJ1-4; 7 bases line up with TRBD1. Trimming removed 5 bases from V and 5 bases from J; junction bases left unmatched: 8. Germline V gives CDR1 MDHEN, CDR2 SYDVKM. This CDR3 region has 15 residues. This CDR3 reads CASSRPTGSNEKLFF. CDR3 sequence (DNA): TGTGCCAGCAGTCGGCCGACAGGGAGCAATGAAAAACTGTTTTTT. Using reference TRBV28 and TRBJ1-4 for the parts outside the CDR3, the full variable domain is DVKVTQSSRYLVKRTGEKVFLECVQDMDHENMFWYRQDPGLGLRLIYFSYDVKMKEKGDIPEGYSVSREKKERFSLILESASTNQTSMYLCASSRPTGSNEKLFFGSGTQLSVL.

This chain connects TRBV29-1 to TRBJ1-2, with 7 bases matching TRBD1. The CDR3 is 16 amino acids. V lost 2 bases and J lost 5; bases outside the gene matches: 14. Germline CDR1 SQVTM, CDR2 ANQGSEA. The CDR3 nucleotides are TGCAGCGTTGAAAGGAAAAGGGGGCAAGTCCAATATGGCTACACCTTC. This sequence encodes CSVERKRGQVQYGYTF.

This clone was counted a few times. V usage is TRBV12-3 or TRBV12-4 and J usage is TRBJ1-1; the D is unclear. Trimming removed 3 bases at V and 5 bases at J, with 7 bases between. The CDR3 extends over 12 amino acids. The CDR3 spells CASSLEETEAFF. Written as DNA, the CDR3 is TGTGCCAGCAGTTTGGAGGAGACTGAAGCTTTCTTT.

In regard to this clone: The same CDR3 is also encoded by other DNA sequences in this sample. V is TRBV28 and J is TRBJ1-1; 7 nucleotides align to TRBD1. The V segment lost 5 bases and the J segment 5 bases; nucleotides outside the gene matches: 5. The CDR3 runs 13 residues. Germline CDR1 is MDHEN and CDR2 is SYDVKM. Here the CDR3 DNA reads TGTGCCAGCAGTGGGGGGACAGTAACTGAAGCTTTCTTT. The encoded protein is CASSGGTVTEAFF.

V and J are TRBV10-1 and TRBJ2-3; the match to TRBD1 covers 7 bases. The junction had 4 bases not matched to a gene; V was cut back by 7 bases and J by 0 bases. There are 14 residues in the CDR3. Germline values: CDR1 WNHNN, CDR2 SYGVQD (reference sequence). The CDR3 region is CASKGAASTDTQYF. The CDR3 DNA sequence: TGCGCCAGCAAGGGGGCGGCTAGCACAGATACGCAGTATTTT.

V gene TRBV19 combines with J gene TRBJ1-5; TRBD1 matches 7 bases. The J segment lost 4 bases and the V segment lost 1 base, leaving 7 bases of the junction unmatched. CDR1 LNHDA and CDR2 SQIVND come from the germline V gene (reference sequence). The CDR3 contains 16 residues. The CDR3 coding sequence is TGTGCCAGTAGTATAGGATCGGACAGGAGAAATCAGCCCCAGCATTTT. Translation: CASSIGSDRRNQPQHF.

The chain joins TRBV11-2 to TRBJ2-5; a possible D gene is TRBD2 (6 bases). CDR1 is SGHAT, CDR2 FQNNGV, per germline. Between the trimmed V and J ends, which lost 5 bases and 1 base, there was a span of 17 bases. The CDR3 loop spans 16 amino acids. The CDR3 DNA sequence: TGTGCCAGCAGCCCATTAAACTGGCGGGGCCAAGAGACCCAGTACTTC. It specifies CASSPLNWRGQETQYF.

The chain has TRBV29-1 and TRBJ2-5; D is perhaps TRBD1 (5 bases). The CDR3 extends over 12 amino acids. V was pared by 7 bases and J by 1 base, with 10 bases between. Germline CDR1 is SQVTM and CDR2 is ANQGSEA. In nucleotides, the CDR3 is TGCAGCGCCGAAGACAGCCAAGAGACCCAGTACTTC. Translating it yields CSAEDSQETQYF.

The chain links TRBV7-6 to TRBJ2-3; TRBD1 matches 7 bases. The CDR3 has 16 residues. With V trimmed by 5 bases and J by 2 bases, 10 bases remained unmatched. Per germline, CDR1 SGHVS and CDR2 FNYEAQ. CDR3 sequence: CASSQGWDRYTDTQYF. The CDR3 DNA is TGTGCCAGCAGCCAGGGCTGGGACAGATACACAGATACGCAGTATTTT.

The rearrangement joins TRBV19 to TRBJ2-1; perhaps TRBD2 as D (7 bases). Germline CDR1 and CDR2: LNHDA and SQIVND (reference sequence). V was clipped by 2 bases and J by 8 bases, with 10 bases between them. The CDR3 runs 13 residues. CDR3 amino acids: CASSISGGDEQFF. CDR3 nucleotides: TGTGCCAGTAGTATATCGGGGGGCGATGAGCAGTTCTTC.

This chain connects TRBV2 to TRBJ2-1; maybe TRBD1 (6 bases). CDR3 size: 15 residues. Germline CDR1 and CDR2: SNHLY and FYNNEI. Trimming removed 8 bases from V and 0 bases from J, with 14 bases in between. The CDR3: CASGGSTSSYNEQFF. The DNA for the CDR3 is TGTGCCAGCGGGGGCAGTACTAGCTCCTACAATGAGCAGTTCTTC.

The chain uses TRBV28 and TRBJ1-4; D gene uncertain. CDR1 is MDHEN and CDR2 is SYDVKM in the germline V gene. Trimming removed 6 bases from V and 0 bases from J, with 11 bases in between. The CDR3 spans 15 residues. The CDR3, as DNA: TGTGCCAGCAGCGATCCGACAACAACTAATGAAAAACTGTTTTTT. It specifies CASSDPTTTNEKLFF.

CDR3 DNA sequence: TGTGCCAGCAGCTTCCGGGACAGACCGAACACTGAAGCTTTCTTT. Translating it yields CASSFRDRPNTEAFF. This sequence joins TRBV5-4 and TRBJ1-1, with 7 bases fitting TRBD1. This CDR3 has 15 residues. V shed 2 bases, J shed 1 base, and the junction held 5 bases outside the gene matches. Germline CDR1 SGHNT, CDR2 YYREEE (reference sequence). The full variable domain, its missing parts supplied by reference TRBV5-4 and TRBJ1-1, is ETGVTQSPTHLIKTRGQQVTLRCSSQSGHNTVSWYQQALGQGPQFIFQYYREEENGRGNFPPRFSGLQFPNYSSELNVNALELDDSALYLCASSFRDRPNTEAFFGQGTRLTVV.